The 28 T cell receptor beta chains below all came from one sample that was sequenced in a study of beta chain features in type 1 diabetes. Isolated RNA was reverse transcribed in full, so expressed TCRB transcripts were sequenced. Libraries were prepared by immunoSEQ multiplex PCR; TCRdb keeps only in-frame clonotypes and omits some of them. In the table there are 300,000 to 350,000 clones, around 7.6% of which are singletons. The sample consisted of central memory CD4+ T cells from blood. These receptor sequences come from a young woman in good health.

In its sample, this clone was seen a few times. This chain links TRBV7-9 with TRBJ1-2, with 7 bases identical to TRBD1. V trimming: 0 bases; J trimming: 7 bases; junction bases outside the gene matches: 8. Germline assignment: CDR1 SEHNR and CDR2 FQNEAQ (reference sequence). The CDR3 is 15 amino acids. The CDR3 sequence is CASSLAFAGGIGYTF. The CDR3 DNA is TGTGCCAGCAGCTTAGCGTTCGCAGGGGGGATTGGCTACACCTTC.

In its sample, this clone was seen a few times. This chain links TRBV28 with TRBJ2-5, with D possibly TRBD1 on 6 matching bases. The DNA end favors TRBJ2-7, so the J call may be wrong. CDR3 length equals 14 residues. Germline values: CDR1 MDHEN, CDR2 SYDVKM. The CDR3 nucleotides are TGTGCCAGCAGTCAACAGGGTTACCTCTACGAGCAGTACTTC. This gives the protein CASSQQGYLYEQYF.

The sample holds many counts of this clone. The chain carries TRBV5-4 and TRBJ2-3; 13 bases line up with TRBD2. Germline V lookup: CDR1 SGHNT, CDR2 YYREEE (reference sequence). J gave up 4 bases and V 2 bases, and 4 bases lay outside the gene matches. This CDR3 is 16 amino acids long. In nucleotides, the CDR3 is TGTGCCAGCAGCTTCAGACTAGCGGGAGGTCCAGATACGCAGTATTTT. Translation: CASSFRLAGGPDTQYF.

This clone has just a few counts. The chain recombines TRBV5-6 with TRBJ1-1, with 9 bases aligning to TRBD1. The CDR3 extends over 15 amino acids. Germline assignment: CDR1 SGHDT and CDR2 YYEEEE. Trimming removed 7 bases from V and 0 bases from J; junction bases left unmatched: 7. The CDR3 is CASRDRETLNTEAFF. CDR3 DNA sequence: TGTGCCAGCCGGGACAGGGAGACCTTGAACACTGAAGCTTTCTTT.

There are a few counts of this clone. This chain uses TRBV28 with TRBJ2-1, with D tentatively TRBD2 (6 bases). V was trimmed by 2 bases and J by 12 bases, leaving 14 bases between them. CDR1 is MDHEN, CDR2 SYDVKM, per germline. The CDR3 has 13 residues. In DNA form, the CDR3 reads TGTGCCAGCAGTTTAGAAGGACTATTTGTGCAGTTCTTC. Encoded protein: CASSLEGLFVQFF. The whole variable domain, filled in from reference TRBV28 and TRBJ2-1, reads DVKVTQSSRYLVKRTGEKVFLECVQDMDHENMFWYRQDPGLGLRLIYFSYDVKMKEKGDIPEGYSVSREKKERFSLILESASTNQTSMYLCASSLEGLFVQFFGPGTRLTVL.

The V call is TRBV19, the J call TRBJ2-2, with a tentative D call TRBD2 (6 bases). The CDR3 contains 13 residues. CDR1 LNHDA and CDR2 SQIVND come from the germline V gene (reference sequence). V lost 8 bases, J lost 4 bases, and 11 bases lay in between. The DNA for the CDR3 is TGTGCCAGTGGAAGACTAGGCACCGGGGAGCTGTTTTTT. Amino acid sequence: CASGRLGTGELFF.

This clone was counted a few times. This sequence joins TRBV6-6 and TRBJ2-7, with 8 bases matching TRBD2. The CDR3 length is 15 residues. CDR1 is MNHNY, CDR2 SVGAGI, per germline (reference sequence). V gave up 1 base and J gave up 5 bases; unmatched junction bases: 7. DNA of the CDR3: TGTGCCAGCAGTTACTTTGGCGGGAGGAGCAACGAGCAGTACTTC. Translation: CASSYFGGRSNEQYF.

There are a few counts of this clone. The rearrangement joins TRBV6-1 to TRBJ2-1; D uncertain. V was trimmed by 7 bases and J by 5 bases, leaving 12 bases between them. In germline, CDR1 is MNHNS, CDR2 SASEGT. This CDR3 has 13 residues. In DNA form, the CDR3 reads TGTGCCAGCAAGCTCAACGAAGACAATGAGCAGTTCTTC. As protein: CASKLNEDNEQFF.

There are many counts of this clone. This sequence joins TRBV7-2 and TRBJ2-1; the D is unclear. The germline V gene has CDR1 SGHTA and CDR2 FQGNSA. The CDR3 covers 12 residues. V was pared by 1 base and J by 6 bases, with 4 bases between. The CDR3 region has the DNA TGTGCCAGCAGCTTAGATTTCAATGAGCAGTTCTTC. Amino acid sequence: CASSLDFNEQFF. Full variable domain (missing parts from reference TRBV7-2 and TRBJ2-1): GAGVSQSPSNKVTEKGKDVELRCDPISGHTALYWYRQSLGQGLEFLIYFQGNSAPDKSGLPSDRFSAERTGGSVSTLTIQRTQQEDSAVYLCASSLDFNEQFFGPGTRLTVL.

V usage is TRBV27 and J usage is TRBJ2-2; 8 bases agree with TRBD2. The V gene's germline CDR1 is MNHEY and CDR2 SMNVEV (reference sequence). The CDR3 spans 16 residues. Germline trimming cut 5 bases from V and 3 bases from J; bases unmatched to any gene: 8. CDR3 loop: CASSRQGTRHTGELFF. CDR3 DNA sequence: TGTGCCAGCAGTCGACAAGGGACTAGACACACCGGGGAGCTGTTTTTT.

This clone appeared a few times. V and J are TRBV27 and TRBJ2-1, with TRBD1 as a possible D gene (5 bases). Trimming shortened V by 4 bases and J by 14 bases, and 18 bases separated the two germline ends. The CDR3 is made up of 13 amino acids. CDR1 is MNHEY and CDR2 is SMNVEV in the germline V gene (reference sequence). The CDR3 DNA is TGTGCCAGCAGTTCGCGCCTCGACAGAGGCGAGTTCTTC. Its translation is CASSSRLDRGEFF.

This clone was seen more than once but under ten times. A read error is possible here, since a much larger clone lies one base away. Other DNA sequences in the sample encode the same CDR3. CDR3 region: CASSSSGANVLTF. In DNA, the CDR3 is TGTGCCAGCAGTTCCTCTGGGGCCAACGTCCTGACTTTC. The V and J genes are TRBV6-5 and TRBJ2-6; unclear D gene. In germline, CDR1 is MNHEY, CDR2 SVGAGI. This CDR3 has 13 amino acids. Deletions cut 4 bases from V and 0 bases from J, with 1 base between.

The chain is built from TRBV7-2 and TRBJ2-5, with TRBD1 matching 10 bases. The J segment lost 4 bases and the V segment lost 3 bases, leaving 5 bases of the junction unmatched. Germline CDR1 SGHTA, CDR2 FQGNSA. The CDR3 runs to 15 residues. As DNA, the CDR3 is TGTGCCAGCAGCTTGGGCGGACAGGGGGGAGAGACCCAGTACTTC. It specifies CASSLGGQGGETQYF. The full variable domain, its missing parts supplied by reference TRBV7-2 and TRBJ2-5, is GAGVSQSPSNKVTEKGKDVELRCDPISGHTALYWYRQSLGQGLEFLIYFQGNSAPDKSGLPSDRFSAERTGGSVSTLTIQRTQQEDSAVYLCASSLGGQGGETQYFGPGTRLLVL.

V and J are TRBV7-6 and TRBJ2-5; D unclear. The CDR3 runs 12 residues. Trimming removed 1 base at V and 1 base at J, with 1 base between. Germline V gene lookup returns CDR1 SGHVS and CDR2 FNYEAQ. The chain's CDR3 is CASSLVQETQYF. As DNA, the CDR3 is TGTGCCAGCAGCTTAGTCCAAGAGACCCAGTACTTC.

V gene TRBV18 combines with J gene TRBJ2-1; the D is unclear. Trimming pared 3 bases from V and 5 bases from J, leaving 5 bases between. The CDR3 sequence is 12 residues long. CDR1 and CDR2 (germline): KGHSH, LQKENI. For the CDR3, the DNA is TGTGCCAGCTCACCGGTGGACAATGAGCAGTTCTTC. Its protein is CASSPVDNEQFF.

The chain links TRBV6-6 to TRBJ2-1, with TRBD2 identical over 8 bases. Germline V gene data show CDR1 as MNHNY and CDR2 as SVGAGI (reference sequence). The CDR3 length is 15 residues. With 6 bases clipped from V and 9 bases from J, the junction kept 13 bases outside the gene matches. The CDR3 nucleotides are TGTGCCAGCAGCCCCAGCGGGAGAATCTCTAGTGAGCAGTTCTTC. Residues: CASSPSGRISSEQFF.

The chain combines TRBV28 with TRBJ1-4, with D unresolved. Germline CDR1 MDHEN, CDR2 SYDVKM. The V end was cut by 10 bases, the J end by 9 bases, with 21 bases between. This CDR3 is 14 amino acids long. Written as DNA, the CDR3 is TGTGCCACCTCACACCGGAGATTTGTGAAAAAACTGTTTTTT. Protein product: CATSHRRFVKKLFF.

The J gene is TRBJ2-3, the V gene TRBV29-1; no clear D gene. Trimming left V 4 bases short and J 5 bases short, with 10 bases between. Germline CDR1 reads SQVTM; CDR2 reads ANQGSEA. The CDR3 is 12 amino acids. Here the CDR3 reads CSVVRVGDTQYF. DNA of the CDR3: TGCAGCGTTGTTAGGGTTGGAGATACGCAGTATTTT.

The chain's CDR3 is CASSQAMGQAYEQYF. The CDR3 bases are TGTGCCAGCAGCCAAGCCATGGGACAGGCCTACGAGCAGTACTTC. V is TRBV4-2 and J is TRBJ2-7; 8 nucleotides align to TRBD1. The ends lost 1 base at V and 2 bases at J; junction bases unmatched: 4. Germline loops: CDR1 LGHNA, CDR2 YNFKEQ. The CDR3 is made up of 15 amino acids.

This clone was found many times. The gene calls are TRBV27 and TRBJ1-1, with D perhaps matching TRBD1 (5 bases). Germline assignment: CDR1 MNHEY and CDR2 SMNVEV (reference sequence). The CDR3 contains 11 residues. Trimming took off 10 bases at V and 6 bases at J, with 12 bases between the two ends. The CDR3 nucleotides read TGTGCCACCTTTCAGGGCGCTGAAGCTTTCTTT. Its protein product is CATFQGAEAFF.

This clone has a handful of counts. This sequence is one base from a far larger clone and is likely a read error. V gene TRBV27 combines with J gene TRBJ2-7; 8 bases line up with TRBD1. After removal of 6 bases from V and 2 bases from J, the junction contained 3 bases not matched to a gene. Germline V CDR1 and CDR2: MNHEY, SMNVEV (reference sequence). This CDR3 is built from 13 residues. The CDR3 spells CASSTGGPYEQYF. For the CDR3, the DNA is TGTGCCAGCAGCACAGGGGGACCCTACGAGCAGTACTTC.

V and J are TRBV18 and TRBJ2-5; D is possibly TRBD1 (5 bases). The CDR3 consists of 14 residues. Germline V gene data show CDR1 as KGHSH and CDR2 as LQKENI. The V gene lost 6 bases and the J gene lost 1 base, with 12 bases spanning the gap. CDR3 nucleotides: TGTGCCAGCTCTCTTAGACAGATCCAAGAGACCCAGTACTTC. Protein: CASSLRQIQETQYF.

The chain carries TRBV2 and TRBJ1-5; no reliable D call. From germline, CDR1 is SNHLY and CDR2 FYNNEI. The CDR3 loop spans 13 amino acids. Trimming took 4 bases from V and 4 from J, leaving 8 bases between them. CDR3 DNA sequence: TGTGCCAGCAGTGGGGAGGGAAATCAGCCCCAGCATTTT. The encoded protein is CASSGEGNQPQHF.

The J gene is TRBJ2-3, the V gene TRBV4-3, with no clear D. The V end was cut by 0 bases, the J end by 1 base, with 5 bases between. Germline V CDR1 and CDR2: LGHNA, YSLEER. The CDR3 spans 14 residues. The CDR3 coding sequence is TGCGCCAGCAGCCAAGATGTTGGCACAGATACGCAGTATTTT. It translates to CASSQDVGTDTQYF.

The V call is TRBV7-9, the J call TRBJ2-1, with TRBD2 identical over 7 bases. The germline V gene has CDR1 SEHNR and CDR2 FQNEAQ (reference sequence). There are 15 residues in the CDR3. V lost 2 bases to trimming and J lost 8 bases; unmatched junction nucleotides: 9. CDR3 sequence reads: CASSLYQTSRHEQFF. CDR3 nucleotide sequence: TGTGCCAGCAGCTTATATCAGACTAGCCGGCATGAGCAGTTCTTC.

The chain joins TRBV5-1 to TRBJ2-1; perhaps D is TRBD1 or TRBD2 (5 bases each). Trimming removed 0 bases from V and 10 bases from J, with 8 bases in between. CDR1 is SGHRS and CDR2 is YFSETQ in the germline V gene. The CDR3 runs 12 residues. The CDR3 region has the DNA TGCGCCAGCAGCTTGGCGGGACGAGAGCAGTTCTTC. This codes for CASSLAGREQFF.

The rearrangement links TRBV6-1 to TRBJ2-7; D unclear. Looked up from germline, CDR1 is MNHNS and CDR2 is SASEGT. V lost 4 bases and J lost 3, with 4 bases in between. CDR3 length: 11 amino acids. CDR3 nucleotide sequence: TGTGCCAGCAGTGTTAACTACGAGCAGTACTTC. Its protein is CASSVNYEQYF.

There are a few counts of this clone. J is TRBJ2-1 and V is TRBV7-2, with 7 bases that match TRBD2. V lost 5 bases to trimming and J lost 5 bases; unmatched junction nucleotides: 3. From germline, CDR1 is SGHTA and CDR2 FQGNSA. The CDR3 consists of 13 residues. The CDR3 spells CASSPGTNNEQFF. CDR3 in DNA: TGTGCCAGCAGCCCTGGGACTAACAATGAGCAGTTCTTC.